The 29 T cell receptor beta chains reported below all come from one sample, sequenced in a study of T-cell memory formation after mild COVID-19. In TCRdb, the 5' RACE reads were re-called with MiXCR into one record per CDR3 protein. The table lists approximately 400,000 distinct CDR3 sequences, less than 25% of them singletons. Source material: PBMCs or a T cell subset sorted from them (not recorded which). Receptor source: an adult woman who had mild COVID-19 (a few samples of this study predate the infection). Cell type and time point are not known.

This clonotype was detected only a few times. The V and J genes are TRBV24-1 and TRBJ2-1, with 12 nucleotides matching TRBD2. The V gene's germline CDR1 is KGHDR and CDR2 SFDVKD. The CDR3 has 16 residues. V lost 1 base and J lost 6; bases outside the gene matches: 3. The CDR3 nucleotides are TGTGCCACCAGTGATTTCCTAGCGGGAGGGCCCAATGAGCAGTTCTTC. Its translation: CATSDFLAGGPNEQFF.

The rearrangement links TRBV5-5 to TRBJ2-1; 7 nucleotides align to TRBD2. V lost 1 base, J lost 6 bases, and 1 base stayed unmatched. Germline V lookup: CDR1 SGHKS, CDR2 YYEKEE (reference sequence). This CDR3 contains 13 residues. This chain's CDR3 is CASSLKRGNEQFF. In DNA, the CDR3 is TGTGCCAGCAGCTTGAAGCGGGGCAATGAGCAGTTCTTC.

The rearrangement joins TRBV30 to TRBJ2-1; D unclear. The germline V gene encodes CDR1 GTSNPN and CDR2 SVGIG (reference sequence). Trimming cost V 2 bases and J 3 bases, with 8 bases left between them. The CDR3 covers 13 residues. CDR3 DNA sequence: TGTGCCTGGAGTTTTGGGCACTACAATGAGCAGTTCTTC. This sequence encodes CAWSFGHYNEQFF.

In this sample, this clonotype turned up a few times. J is TRBJ1-6 and V is TRBV20-1; 9 bases line up with TRBD1. The CDR3 has 15 amino acids. The germline V gene has CDR1 DFQATT and CDR2 SNEGSKA (reference sequence). Germline trimming cut 6 bases from V and 7 bases from J; bases unmatched to any gene: 10. The CDR3 sequence: CSAAGTGNTNSPLHF. DNA of the CDR3: TGCAGTGCCGCCGGGACAGGGAATACAAATTCACCCCTCCACTTT.

The table lists this clonotype with a few counts. The V gene is TRBV9, the J gene TRBJ2-1, with D perhaps matching TRBD2 (5 bases). Trimming stripped 6 bases from V and 6 bases from J, with 19 bases between. The CDR3 extends over 15 amino acids. Germline V gene lookup returns CDR1 SGDLS and CDR2 YYNGEE. The CDR3: CASTKGAGFGNEQFF. CDR3 nucleotide sequence: TGTGCCAGCACCAAGGGTGCGGGTTTTGGCAATGAGCAGTTCTTC.

This clonotype was picked up a small number of times. The chain employs TRBV6-5 and TRBJ1-4; D may be TRBD1 (6 bases). Trimming shortened V by 5 bases and J by 1 base, and 11 bases separated the two germline ends. Germline V gene sequence: CDR1 MNHEY, CDR2 SVGAGI. The CDR3 is made up of 15 amino acids. In DNA form, the CDR3 reads TGTGCCAGCAGTCCATTAGGGGGAACTAATGAAAAACTGTTTTTT. Residues: CASSPLGGTNEKLFF.

The chain joins TRBV12-3 or TRBV12-4 to TRBJ1-2; TRBD1 matches 8 bases. V shed 5 bases and J 4 bases; nucleotides not matched to a gene: 6. The CDR3 spans 14 residues. CDR3 in amino acids: CASSPRGRGYGYTF. The CDR3, as DNA: TGTGCCAGCAGTCCCAGGGGGCGCGGCTATGGCTACACCTTC.

The V and J genes are TRBV7-6 and TRBJ2-3; D unresolved. Germline V lookup: CDR1 SGHVS, CDR2 FNYEAQ. Trimming took 1 base from V and 4 from J, leaving 21 bases between them. The CDR3 spans 18 residues. In nucleotides, the CDR3 is TGTGCCAGCAGCTTAGTCCCCCAGCTCCAACCCTCCCCAGATACGCAGTATTTT. Amino acid sequence: CASSLVPQLQPSPDTQYF.

This clonotype showed up just a few times. The chain has TRBV5-1 and TRBJ2-7, with no clear D. Germline V gives CDR1 SGHRS, CDR2 YFSETQ. The length of the CDR3 is 14 residues. Trimming removed 3 bases from V and 6 bases from J, with 16 bases in between. The CDR3 DNA is TGCGCCAGCAGCTCCGGGCCTCATTCTGGCGAGCAGTACTTC. This encodes CASSSGPHSGEQYF.

The J gene is TRBJ1-1, the V gene TRBV19, with a weak D call TRBD1 (6 bases). The CDR3 contains 13 residues. Germline assignment: CDR1 LNHDA and CDR2 SQIVND (reference sequence). The ends were cut back, 8 bases at V and 8 bases at J, with 18 bases in the middle. The CDR3 region has the DNA TGTGCCAGTCAGGGGTCCGGTGTACTCGAAGCTTTCTTT. Translation: CASQGSGVLEAFF. The full variable domain, its missing parts supplied by reference TRBV19 and TRBJ1-1, is DGGITQSPKYLFRKEGQNVTLSCEQNLNHDAMYWYRQDPGQGLRLIYYSQIVNDFQKGDIAEGYSVSREKKESFPLTVTSAQKNPTAFYLCASQGSGVLEAFFGQGTRLTVV.

This clonotype showed up just a few times. This chain uses TRBV12-3 or TRBV12-4 with TRBJ1-4; D gene ambiguous. CDR3 size: 14 residues. The ends were cut back, 1 base at V and 13 bases at J, with 16 bases in the middle. The CDR3 bases are TGTGCCAGCAGTTTAGGAGTGGCTACTCTAGGACTGTTTTTT. Protein: CASSLGVATLGLFF.

Only a few counts were recorded for this clonotype. The gene calls are TRBV4-2 and TRBJ2-7, with 14 bases fitting TRBD2. CDR3 length: 20 amino acids. Germline V gives CDR1 LGHNA, CDR2 YNFKEQ. The J segment lost 2 bases and the V segment lost 0 bases, leaving 12 bases of the junction unmatched. CDR3: CASSQEGPTSGRAYTYEQYF. CDR3 bases: TGTGCCAGCAGCCAAGAGGGCCCGACTAGCGGGAGGGCCTATACCTACGAGCAGTACTTC.

This clonotype was counted only a few times. The rearrangement uses TRBV4-1 and TRBJ1-2, with a possible D match to TRBD1 (5 bases). The CDR3 covers 14 residues. V was clipped by 0 bases and J by 7 bases, with 12 bases between them. Per the germline V gene, CDR1 is MGHRA and CDR2 is YSYEKL. CDR3 sequence (DNA): TGCGCCAGCAGCCAAGAAGGTACAGGAGTTGGCTACACCTTC. This encodes CASSQEGTGVGYTF.

In this sample, this clonotype turned up a few times. This sequence joins TRBV28 and TRBJ1-4, with 9 bases fitting TRBD1. The CDR3 is made up of 16 amino acids. Germline values: CDR1 MDHEN, CDR2 SYDVKM. V gave up 6 bases and J gave up 8 bases; unmatched junction bases: 13. The CDR3 region is CASRTGQGTGEEKLFF. The CDR3, as DNA: TGTGCCAGCAGAACAGGACAGGGGACGGGGGAGGAAAAACTGTTTTTT.

This clonotype came up a few times. The J gene is TRBJ2-5, the V gene TRBV12-3 or TRBV12-4; D might be TRBD1 (6 bases). The CDR3 has 13 amino acids. Trimming removed 6 bases at V and 2 bases at J, with 10 bases between. Here the CDR3 DNA reads TGTGCCAGCAGGGATCAGGGGCAAGAGACCCAGTACTTC. Protein: CASRDQGQETQYF.

This clonotype was counted between two and nine times. The chain uses TRBV6-4 and TRBJ2-5; 7 bases agree with TRBD1. This CDR3 comprises 13 residues. The V segment lost 3 bases and the J segment 7 bases; nucleotides outside the gene matches: 5. The germline V gene encodes CDR1 MRHNA and CDR2 SNTAGT. CDR3 nucleotide sequence: TGTGCCAGCAGTGAAAAACAGGGGTCGACCCAGTACTTC. Translation: CASSEKQGSTQYF.

This chain links TRBV29-1 with TRBJ1-2; 8 positions agree with TRBD1. CDR3 size: 12 residues. Germline values: CDR1 SQVTM, CDR2 ANQGSEA. J gave up 7 bases and V 6 bases, and 7 bases lay outside the gene matches. The CDR3 reads CSVQDRVSGYTF. DNA of the CDR3: TGCAGCGTCCAGGACAGGGTCTCTGGCTACACCTTC.

There are a few counts of this clonotype. The genes are TRBV3-1 and TRBJ1-4; a weak D match, TRBD1 (6 bases). The CDR3 is 16 amino acids. Trimming cost V 1 base and J 8 bases, with 17 bases left between them. CDR1 and CDR2 (germline): LGHDT, YNNKEL (reference sequence). CDR3 DNA: TGTGCCAGCAGCCAAGTTACGGGGGCCAGTGGAGAAAAACTGTTTTTT. The encoded protein is CASSQVTGASGEKLFF.

This clonotype turned up a few times. This chain joins TRBV10-3 and TRBJ2-1; D is unresolved. CDR1 ENHRY and CDR2 SYGVKD come from the germline V gene. V lost 0 bases and J lost 8, with 14 bases in between. This CDR3 region has 15 residues. This CDR3 reads CAISESLGANDEQFF. CDR3 coding DNA: TGTGCCATCAGTGAGTCTCTTGGAGCCAACGATGAGCAGTTCTTC.

J is TRBJ2-1 and V is TRBV20-1; D is undetermined. Trimming pared 6 bases from V and 5 bases from J, leaving 11 bases between. This CDR3 spans 12 amino acids. Germline V gene lookup returns CDR1 DFQATT and CDR2 SNEGSKA (reference sequence). CDR3 sequence reads: CSARFRDNEQFF. In nucleotides, the CDR3 is TGCAGTGCCCGTTTTCGGGACAATGAGCAGTTCTTC.

In this sample, this clonotype turned up a few times. DNA of the CDR3: TGTGCCAGCAGCTCCACCCAAGGGGTGCGGCAGTACTTC. Translated, it gives CASSSTQGVRQYF. V usage is TRBV12-3 or TRBV12-4 and J usage is TRBJ2-7, with a possible D match to TRBD1 (5 bases). The V and J ends lost 6 bases and 9 bases respectively, with 18 bases between them. The CDR3 is 13 amino acids.

The rearrangement links TRBV6-2 or TRBV6-3 to TRBJ2-1; 8 nucleotides align to TRBD2. V dropped 6 bases and J dropped 1; count of bases not matched to a gene: 8. CDR1 MNHEY and CDR2 SVGEGT come from the germline V gene. This CDR3 region has 16 residues. The CDR3 here is CASRLLLAGSYNEQFF. Written as DNA, the CDR3 is TGTGCCAGCAGACTTCTCCTAGCGGGTTCCTACAATGAGCAGTTCTTC.

Here the CDR3 reads CSASRTVQETQYF. Here the CDR3 DNA reads TGCAGTGCTAGCCGGACAGTCCAAGAGACCCAGTACTTC. The genes are TRBV20-1 and TRBJ2-5; tentatively, D is TRBD1 (6 bases). The CDR3 has 13 amino acids. Germline CDR1 is DFQATT and CDR2 is SNEGSKA (reference sequence). Trimming left V 3 bases short and J 1 base short, with 9 bases between.

The chain is built from TRBV19 and TRBJ1-5; D unresolved. V lost 3 bases to trimming and J lost 6 bases, with 12 bases between them. The germline V gene has CDR1 LNHDA and CDR2 SQIVND (reference sequence). The CDR3 consists of 14 residues. The CDR3 bases are TGTGCCAGTAGTATCCGAGGAGGTACTCAGCCCCAGCATTTT. It is translated as CASSIRGGTQPQHF.

This clonotype was counted only a few times. This chain connects TRBV5-1 to TRBJ1-1, with 7 bases fitting TRBD1. The CDR3 covers 14 residues. The germline gives CDR1 SGHRS, CDR2 YFSETQ. Trimming at V came to 4 bases and at J to 0 bases, leaving 3 bases not matched to a gene. CDR3 loop: CASSAQGMNTEAFF. DNA for the CDR3: TGCGCCAGCAGCGCACAGGGGATGAACACTGAAGCTTTCTTT.

This rearrangement joins TRBV6-5 to TRBJ2-3; 11 nucleotides match TRBD2. Germline CDR1 and CDR2: MNHEY and SVGAGI. Unmatched junction bases numbered 3, after V lost 0 bases and J lost 7 bases. This CDR3 region has 15 residues. Written as DNA, the CDR3 is TGTGCCAGCAGTTACTCTAGCGGGAGGGCCAATACGCAGTATTTT. Its translation: CASSYSSGRANTQYF.

This sequence joins TRBV4-2 and TRBJ2-1; D gene ambiguous. Germline CDR1 LGHNA, CDR2 YNFKEQ. The CDR3 has 14 residues. Trimming took 4 bases from V and 8 from J, leaving 15 bases between them. Here the CDR3 DNA reads TGTGCCAGCAGCCTCCTTGCCTCCTCCTATGAGCAGTTCTTC. This sequence encodes CASSLLASSYEQFF.

The chain uses TRBV7-3 and TRBJ2-2, with a possible D match to TRBD2 (6 bases). V was cut by 5 bases and J by 5 bases, with 12 bases left in between. This CDR3 is built from 14 residues. The germline gives CDR1 SGHTA, CDR2 FQGTGA. CDR3 loop: CASSIGAGTGELFF. In DNA form, the CDR3 reads TGTGCCAGCAGCATAGGGGCGGGAACCGGGGAGCTGTTTTTT.

V gene TRBV11-3 combines with J gene TRBJ1-3; D may be TRBD1 (6 bases). V was clipped by 5 bases and J by 0 bases, with 8 bases between them. CDR3 length: 14 amino acids. Germline assignment: CDR1 SGHNT and CDR2 YENEEA. CDR3 in amino acids: CASSGQNSGNTIYF. The CDR3 region has the DNA TGTGCCAGCAGCGGACAGAACTCTGGAAACACCATATATTTT.